Shown below are 13 T cell receptor beta chains from a single sample sequenced in a study of radiation and T cells in renal cell carcinoma. The repertoire was sequenced with immunoSEQ multiplex PCR; TCRdb's copy has only in-frame clones and lacks some. The data show about 130,000 clones, approximately 90% seen once. Noted time point: blood 2 weeks post-SBRT. Regarding treatment: 15 Gy SBRT to primary tumor, nephrectomy 4 weeks later. Sequenced here: blood, sampled from a patient whose treatment included radiotherapy and nephrectomy. The receptors originated from a woman in her 70s with renal cell carcinoma.

This chain connects TRBV30 to TRBJ1-5, with a possible D match to TRBD1 (6 bases). The CDR3 spans 16 residues. Looked up from germline, CDR1 is GTSNPN and CDR2 is SVGIG (reference sequence). Trimming took off 1 base at V and 4 bases at J, with 17 bases between the two ends. CDR3 amino acids: CAWSGGAGAGNQPQHF. Here the CDR3 DNA reads TGTGCCTGGAGTGGAGGGGCGGGGGCTGGTAATCAGCCCCAGCATTTT.

V gene TRBV2 combines with J gene TRBJ2-3, with 9 positions matching TRBD1. J was trimmed by 1 base and V by 4 bases; bases with no gene match: 6. Per germline, CDR1 SNHLY and CDR2 FYNNEI. This CDR3 spans 16 amino acids. The CDR3 DNA sequence: TGTGCCAGCAGTGCGAACAGGGGGCGCGGCACAGATACGCAGTATTTT. Translating it yields CASSANRGRGTDTQYF.

This rearrangement joins TRBV27 to TRBJ2-3; the D is unclear. Trimming removed 4 bases from V and 1 base from J, with 6 bases in between. The germline V gene has CDR1 MNHEY and CDR2 SMNVEV (reference sequence). The length of the CDR3 is 13 residues. CDR3 DNA sequence: TGTGCCAGCAGTTCGCAGGGCACAGATACGCAGTATTTT. Protein sequence: CASSSQGTDTQYF.

The V call is TRBV29-1, the J call TRBJ2-5; weak D call: TRBD1 (5 bases). Trimming pared 6 bases from V and 0 bases from J, leaving 14 bases between. Germline V gene lookup returns CDR1 SQVTM and CDR2 ANQGSEA. The CDR3 length is 14 residues. The CDR3 is CSVAGMGHQETQYF. The CDR3 DNA follows: TGCAGCGTCGCAGGGATGGGGCACCAAGAGACCCAGTACTTC.

V and J are TRBV19 and TRBJ1-5; D remains ambiguous. In germline, CDR1 is LNHDA, CDR2 SQIVND (reference sequence). The CDR3 sequence is 16 residues long. V lost 0 bases and J lost 0, with 9 bases in between. In DNA, the CDR3 is TGTGCCAGTAGTATAGACGGCCTTTATAGCAATCAGCCCCAGCATTTT. This codes for CASSIDGLYSNQPQHF.

The V gene is TRBV11-1, the J gene TRBJ2-1; 8 nucleotides align to TRBD2. Per the germline V gene, CDR1 is SGHAT and CDR2 is FQDESV (reference sequence). Unmatched junction bases numbered 11, after V lost 2 bases and J lost 2 bases. The CDR3 contains 18 residues. This CDR3 is CASSLRGAGDPTYNEQFF. The CDR3 nucleotides are TGTGCCAGCAGCTTAAGGGGAGCGGGGGATCCCACCTACAATGAGCAGTTCTTC.

This chain joins TRBV11-3 and TRBJ2-6; D gene ambiguous. Germline lookup yields CDR1 SGHNT and CDR2 YENEEA. The CDR3 has 14 residues. V was cut by 8 bases and J by 0 bases, with 8 bases left in between. The CDR3 loop reads CASLPGSGANVLTF. The DNA of the CDR3 is TGTGCCAGCCTCCCAGGCTCTGGGGCCAACGTCCTGACTTTC.

The chain has TRBV4-3 and TRBJ2-3; 10 bases match TRBD2. V shed 5 bases, J shed 1 base, and the junction held 9 bases outside the gene matches. CDR1 LGHNA and CDR2 YSLEER come from the germline V gene. This CDR3 contains 17 residues. The CDR3 sequence: CASSKRVLAGGTDTQYF. In DNA, the CDR3 is TGCGCCAGCAGCAAAAGGGTCCTAGCGGGGGGCACAGATACGCAGTATTTT.

This clone was picked up a small number of times. The chain is built from TRBV7-2 and TRBJ2-1; TRBD2 matches at 14 bases. The V gene end was trimmed by 4 bases and the J gene end by 15 bases; junction bases not matched to a gene: 8. The CDR3 has 14 residues. CDR1 and CDR2 (germline): SGHTA, FQGNSA. CDR3 sequence (DNA): TGTGCCAGCAGCTCCACGACTAGCGGGGGGGCCACGTTCTTC. This gives the protein CASSSTTSGGATFF.

The chain employs TRBV19 and TRBJ2-1; 13 nucleotides agree with TRBD2. In germline, CDR1 is LNHDA, CDR2 SQIVND (reference sequence). J lost 9 bases, V lost 1 base, and 12 bases had no gene match. The length of the CDR3 is 18 residues. The CDR3 DNA reads TGTGCCAGTAGTATAGCACTAGCGGGGGGGCCAGTGACTGGTGAGCAGTTCTTC. It is translated as CASSIALAGGPVTGEQFF.

The chain couples TRBV6-5 to TRBJ1-5, with 7 bases lining up with TRBD1. CDR3 length: 14 amino acids. V was clipped by 5 bases and J by 4 bases; unmatched bases: 5. CDR1 MNHEY and CDR2 SVGAGI come from the germline V gene. Written as DNA, the CDR3 is TGTGCCAGCAGTCCGGCACAGGGGAATCAGCCCCAGCATTTT. Its protein product is CASSPAQGNQPQHF.

The V call is TRBV15, the J call TRBJ1-5; TRBD1 aligns across 8 bases. The CDR3 consists of 16 residues. With 4 bases clipped from V and 5 bases from J, the junction kept 10 bases outside the gene matches. CDR1 and CDR2 from the germline V gene are LNHNV and YYDKDF (reference sequence). CDR3 nucleotides: TGTGCCACCAGCAACCTATGGACAGGGTTTGATCAGCCCCAGCATTTT. This codes for CATSNLWTGFDQPQHF.

The chain combines TRBV5-6 with TRBJ2-1, with D hard to call. The CDR3 extends over 16 amino acids. V shed 1 base and J shed 1 base, with 12 bases lying between them. Germline loops: CDR1 SGHDT, CDR2 YYEEEE. CDR3 DNA sequence: TGTGCCAGCAGCTTGTTAACAGACGATTCCTACAATGAGCAGTTCTTC. This encodes CASSLLTDDSYNEQFF.